This T cell receptor beta chain is drawn from a study of blood T cells in healthy people across ages. With 0 bases removed from V and 5 bases from J, the gap between germline ends came to 13 bases. CDR1 SQVTM and CDR2 ANQGSEA come from the germline V gene. The CDR3 spans 14 residues. The table lists this clonotype with a few counts. A second roughly 6 to 12 cycle PCR used barcoded and J-beta primers. TCRdb itself ran the 5' RACE reads through MiXCR, one entry per CDR3 protein. Of some 760,000 distinct CDR3 sequences listed, roughly 25% are singletons. Separately, the same data were catalogued under a study of T cells of mothers and their children.

The chain is built from TRBV29-1 and TRBJ1-2; D gene unclear. This TCR was sampled from a boy younger than 18 in good health. Sample: blood. The CDR3 spells CSVEDGWTDYGYTF. The CDR3 nucleotides are TGCAGCGTTGAAGACGGATGGACCGATTATGGCTACACCTTC.